The T cell receptor (beta chain) described here comes from a study of CD8 T cell repertoires and HIV-1 epitope variants. Study-level information: Autologous T cell-negative cells served as antigen-presenting cells in equal numbers. IL-2, IL-7 and IL-15 were added on days 3 and 7 of approximately 11-day cultures.

The CDR3 has 14 residues. The germline gives CDR1 SGHNT, CDR2 YYREEE (reference sequence). The V gene end was trimmed by 4 bases and the J gene end by 4 bases; junction bases not matched to a gene: 7. A remark on this clone: Its specificity is unknown.

Findings and caveats of the study: The TAALDMSHF plasma variant had no responses, unlike KF9 (five clonotypes) and HW9 (one).

Data came from immunoSEQ multiplex PCR; TCRdb stores just in-frame clones and leaves some out. The sample consists of fewer than 6,000 clones, over 50% of them appearing once. This clonotype originated in a male donor with HIV. Source material: cultured CD8+ T cells derived from PBMCs. This chain links TRBV5-4 with TRBJ1-2, with 7 bases fitting TRBD1. The CDR3 DNA sequence: TGTGCCAGCAGCCAAGTGAGGGACAGCTATGGCTACACCTTC. It specifies CASSQVRDSYGYTF.